These 23 T cell receptor beta chains were sequenced from one sample in a study of shared clonotypes between healthy human individuals (dated by TCRdb to 2018 to 2020). The library was produced with the immunoSEQ multiplex PCR assay. TCRdb holds this immuneACCESS table with in-frame rearrangements only. Some clones are missing; in checked studies, unresolved V genes explain under half, and the rest has no known cause. This sample is represented by more than 400,000 clones; over 70% of them were singletons. Together, the top ten hold about an eighth of the sample. The sequencing input was PBMCs. These TCRs come from a woman between 35 and 50 years old in good health. Some clones in this sample may be carry-over from other donors' samples.

In its sample, this clone was seen once. This sequence is one base from a far larger clone and is likely a read error. Other DNA sequences in the sample encode the same CDR3. The chain links TRBV10-3 to TRBJ2-3; 11 nucleotides line up with TRBD2. CDR3 size: 16 residues. CDR1 ENHRY and CDR2 SYGVKD come from the germline V gene. The CDR3 DNA reads as TGCGCCATCAGCGTTGGACTAGCGGGTGGCACAGATACGCAGTATTTT. Encoded protein: CAISVGLAGGTDTQYF.

This chain connects TRBV6-1 to TRBJ2-7; perhaps D is TRBD1 or TRBD2 (6 bases each). CDR1 MNHNS and CDR2 SASEGT come from the germline V gene. The CDR3 contains 15 residues. V lost 3 bases and J lost 6, with 18 bases in between. The CDR3 spells CASSDLRGGGVEQYF. CDR3 nucleotides: TGTGCCAGCAGTGACCTCAGGGGAGGCGGCGTCGAGCAGTACTTC.

The chain recombines TRBV4-1 with TRBJ2-2, with D possibly matching TRBD2 (6 bases). This CDR3 comprises 16 residues. CDR1 is MGHRA, CDR2 YSYEKL, per germline. V was shortened by 1 base and J by 8 bases, with 17 bases between the two germline ends. This CDR3 reads CASSQVATRIMGELFF. DNA for the CDR3: TGCGCCAGCAGCCAAGTCGCGACTAGGATAATGGGGGAGCTGTTTTTT.

A single count supports this clone. Only one base separates this from a far larger clonotype, so it likely reflects a read error. The chain couples TRBV9 to TRBJ1-1, with 9 nucleotides matching TRBD1. The germline gives CDR1 SGDLS, CDR2 YYNGEE. CDR3 size: 15 residues. J was trimmed by 6 bases and V by 0 bases; bases with no gene match: 6. The CDR3, as DNA: TGTGCCAGCAGCGTAGTGGGACAGGGCCATTCTGAAGCTTTCTTT. This codes for CASSVVGQGHSEAFF.

Comment on this clone: Only one base separates this from a far larger clonotype, so it likely reflects a read error. Since the CDR3 does not end with the conserved phenylalanine or tryptophan, this likely comes from a read error. The CDR3 protein is CAWSPRGTDGYTL. CDR3 DNA: TGTGCCTGGAGTCCCAGGGGAACGGATGGCTACACCCTC. The rearrangement links TRBV30 to TRBJ1-2, with D possibly matching TRBD1 (6 bases). CDR3 size: 13 residues. Trimming left V 2 bases short and J 6 bases short, with 13 bases between. Germline V CDR1 and CDR2: GTSNPN, SVGIG (reference sequence).

This clone came up once. The chain is built from TRBV7-2 and TRBJ2-4; no firm D call. V dropped 5 bases and J dropped 1 base, with 12 bases sitting between them. Germline V CDR1 and CDR2: SGHTA, FQGNSA. The CDR3 loop spans 15 amino acids. The CDR3 region is CASSPHSGAKNIQYF. The CDR3 DNA follows: TGTGCCAGCAGCCCCCATTCCGGGGCCAAAAACATTCAGTACTTC. Full variable domain (missing parts from reference TRBV7-2 and TRBJ2-4): GAGVSQSPSNKVTEKGKDVELRCDPISGHTALYWYRQSLGQGLEFLIYFQGNSAPDKSGLPSDRFSAERTGGSVSTLTIQRTQQEDSAVYLCASSPHSGAKNIQYFGAGTRLSVL.

J is TRBJ1-2 and V is TRBV27, with a weak D call TRBD1 (5 bases). CDR1 MNHEY and CDR2 SMNVEV come from the germline V gene (reference sequence). The CDR3 covers 14 residues. Trimming left V 3 bases short and J 4 bases short, with 12 bases between. The CDR3, as DNA: TGTGCCAGCAGTTTTTCGCAGGGCATCTATGGCTACACCTTC. Its translation: CASSFSQGIYGYTF.

The chain is built from TRBV18 and TRBJ1-2, with a possible D match to TRBD1 (5 bases). The CDR3 has 16 residues. V lost 0 bases to trimming and J lost 3 bases, with 14 bases between them. Germline V lookup: CDR1 KGHSH, CDR2 LQKENI. This chain's CDR3 is CASSPPRGQGDYGYTF. The CDR3 coding sequence is TGTGCCAGCTCACCACCTCGCGGGCAGGGTGACTATGGCTACACCTTC.

The CDR3 is CASSLPGLPTDTQYF. The CDR3, as DNA: TGCGCCAGCAGCTTGCCCGGACTTCCCACAGATACGCAGTATTTT. This rearrangement joins TRBV5-1 to TRBJ2-3, with D possibly TRBD2 on 5 matching bases. Trimming removed 1 base from V and 2 bases from J, with 11 bases in between. Looked up from germline, CDR1 is SGHRS and CDR2 is YFSETQ. The CDR3 consists of 15 residues.

This chain connects TRBV6-5 to TRBJ1-5; a possible D gene is TRBD1 (6 bases). With 5 bases removed from V and 3 bases from J, the gap between germline ends came to 11 bases. The CDR3 totals 14 residues. Germline CDR1 and CDR2: MNHEY and SVGAGI. The CDR3 DNA follows: TGTGCCAGCAGTGAACGACAGGTCAATCAGCCCCAGCATTTT. Residues: CASSERQVNQPQHF.

This clone has ten or more counts. Within the sample, other DNA sequences also encode this same CDR3. The CDR3 DNA reads TGTGCCAGCAGTTACTCGGGGGATGGGAATGAGCAGTTCTTC. Amino acid sequence: CASSYSGDGNEQFF. The rearrangement uses TRBV6-5 and TRBJ2-1; D may match TRBD1 or TRBD2 (5 bases each). Germline CDR1 reads MNHEY; CDR2 reads SVGAGI. Trimming shortened V by 0 bases and J by 7 bases, and 10 bases separated the two germline ends. The CDR3 covers 14 residues.

This clone occurred many times. The V call is TRBV7-9, the J call TRBJ1-1; D is perhaps TRBD1 (5 bases). The CDR3 totals 14 residues. V dropped 5 bases and J dropped 6 bases, with 16 bases sitting between them. Per germline, CDR1 SEHNR and CDR2 FQNEAQ (reference sequence). CDR3 protein: CASSESGQGAEAFF. The CDR3, as DNA: TGTGCCAGCAGCGAATCCGGGCAGGGCGCTGAAGCTTTCTTT.

This clone was seen once. The CDR3 protein is CASSPIGAGATTRAGANVLTF. In nucleotides, the CDR3 is TGTGCCAGCTCACCGATCGGGGCAGGCGCAACCACCCGGGCTGGGGCCAACGTCCTGACTTTC. The rearrangement links TRBV18 to TRBJ2-6, with D perhaps matching TRBD1 or TRBD2 (5 bases each). The CDR3 sequence is 21 residues long. Per the germline V gene, CDR1 is KGHSH and CDR2 is LQKENI. V was shortened by 3 bases and J by 2 bases, with 26 bases between the two germline ends.

The chain combines TRBV9 with TRBJ2-3; no firm D call. In germline, CDR1 is SGDLS, CDR2 YYNGEE. V was clipped by 0 bases and J by 2 bases, with 10 bases between them. The CDR3 contains 15 residues. This CDR3 reads CASSVAKRTTDTQYF. CDR3 bases: TGTGCCAGCAGCGTAGCTAAGCGAACCACAGATACGCAGTATTTT.

The rearrangement uses TRBV9 and TRBJ1-4; no definite D call. CDR3 length: 13 amino acids. The germline CDR1 and CDR2 sequences are SGDLS and YYNGEE. V dropped 4 bases and J dropped 8 bases, with 12 bases sitting between them. CDR3 sequence reads: CASSPVAQEKLFF. The CDR3 DNA reads as TGTGCCAGCAGCCCTGTCGCACAGGAAAAACTGTTTTTT.

This clone was recorded once. This likely stems from a read error, as it lies one base from a far larger clone. The rearrangement joins TRBV4-1 to TRBJ1-2, with a weak D call TRBD1 (5 bases). Germline assignment: CDR1 MGHRA and CDR2 YSYEKL. The CDR3 is 14 residues long. V was pared by 0 bases and J by 3 bases, with 8 bases between. The CDR3 DNA is TGCGCCAGCAGCCAAGACAGGGTGGACTATGGCTACACCTTC. This sequence encodes CASSQDRVDYGYTF.

About this clone: A read error likely explains this, since a far larger clone differs by one base. Since the CDR3 does not end with the conserved phenylalanine or tryptophan, this likely comes from a read error. CDR3 loop: CASSPVVLRDGYTL. The CDR3 coding sequence is TGTGCCAGCAGCCCGGTTGTTCTGAGGGATGGCTACACCTTA. J is TRBJ1-2 and V is TRBV7-2, with D hard to call. The V and J ends lost 5 bases and 6 bases respectively, with 16 bases between them. CDR3 size: 14 residues. The germline V gene has CDR1 SGHTA and CDR2 FQGNSA.

This chain joins TRBV29-1 and TRBJ2-7; 7 bases align to TRBD2. Looked up from germline, CDR1 is SQVTM and CDR2 is ANQGSEA. This CDR3 has 12 amino acids. The trim removed 3 bases at V and 5 bases at J, leaving 4 bases unmatched. The CDR3 here is CSVERAGNEQYF. Written as DNA, the CDR3 is TGCAGCGTTGAGAGAGCGGGAAACGAGCAGTACTTC.

This chain connects TRBV6-5 to TRBJ1-1; D is unresolved. The germline CDR1 and CDR2 sequences are MNHEY and SVGAGI. This CDR3 spans 14 amino acids. With 6 bases removed from V and 3 bases from J, the gap between germline ends came to 14 bases. CDR3 DNA sequence: TGTGCCAGCAGGCGGGGAGACCGTGACACTGAAGCTTTCTTT. As protein: CASRRGDRDTEAFF.

The chain links TRBV19 to TRBJ2-1; 7 bases match TRBD2. The CDR3 extends over 17 amino acids. CDR1 and CDR2 (germline): LNHDA, SQIVND (reference sequence). With 1 base clipped from V and 7 bases from J, the junction kept 13 bases outside the gene matches. The CDR3 protein is CASSIGTERREKNEQFF. CDR3 DNA sequence: TGTGCCAGTAGTATAGGAACGGAGCGGCGGGAGAAAAATGAGCAGTTCTTC.

This sequence joins TRBV7-6 and TRBJ1-2; unclear D gene. The V end lost 1 base, the J end lost 4 bases, and 7 bases lay between the germline ends. CDR1 and CDR2 (germline): SGHVS, FNYEAQ. The CDR3 is made up of 13 amino acids. The CDR3 spells CASSLVGGYGYTF. CDR3 DNA sequence: TGTGCCAGCAGCTTAGTAGGCGGCTATGGCTACACCTTC. Full variable domain (rest looked up from reference TRBV7-6 and TRBJ1-2): GAGVSQSPRYKVTKRGQDVALRCDPISGHVSLYWYRQALGQGPEFLTYFNYEAQQDKSGLPNDRFSAERPEGSISTLTIQRTEQRDSAMYRCASSLVGGYGYTFGSGTRLTVV.

The chain combines TRBV18 with TRBJ1-1; possible D gene TRBD1, 6 bases. V was shortened by 3 bases and J by 10 bases, with 12 bases between the two germline ends. The CDR3 contains 12 residues. Germline CDR1 reads KGHSH; CDR2 reads LQKENI. CDR3 loop: CASSPGEGVAFF. CDR3 coding DNA: TGTGCCAGCTCACCGGGGGAGGGGGTAGCTTTCTTT.

This chain connects TRBV28 to TRBJ1-4; 7 bases align to TRBD1. Germline CDR1 reads MDHEN; CDR2 reads SYDVKM. The V gene end was trimmed by 5 bases and the J gene end by 8 bases; junction bases not matched to a gene: 8. The CDR3 runs 14 residues. The CDR3 protein is CASSTQGPGEKLFF. The CDR3 nucleotides are TGTGCCAGCAGTACACAGGGGCCTGGAGAAAAACTGTTTTTT.